This TCR beta chain came from a study of T cell responses to AZD1222 COVID-19 vaccine (dated by TCRdb to the early 2020s). Looking at the study overall: AZD1222 recipients given second doses at about 4 weeks or at about 12 weeks were pooled, since spike-specific TCR depth and breadth were not found to differ between the two schedules. TCR sequencing was performed for roughly 240 trial participants, of whom roughly 200 were given two doses of AZD1222 and some 26 were given two doses of MenACWY control vaccine. Trial participants were enrolled by age into subgroups of 18-55, 56-69 and 70-plus years, and about 150, 27 and 61 TCR-sequenced participants, respectively, were included in these subgroups.

The germline V gene sets CDR1 to SGHAT and CDR2 to FQNNGV. The CDR3 numbers 14 residues from cysteine through phenylalanine. The kept DNA is CDR3 alone, 42 bases in frame from the first base. The germline V and J ends show losses of 5 bases and 4 bases respectively, and no gene match explains 8 bases of the junction. Regarding this clone: Its binding antigen is unknown. No quality values exist for individual bases; no much larger clone is one base distant.

The CDR3 regions of human TCRbeta chains were analyzed by immunosequencing. The source study handled its data this way. TCRs in the repertoires were matched against a reference library of SARS-CoV-2-specific TCRs that had been generated with the MIRA antigen-specificity platform. Breadth was defined as the fraction of unique TCRs that were SARS-CoV-2-associated. Depth was defined as the fraction of total T cells that were SARS-CoV-2-associated. Using the MIRA data, each spike-specific TCR was assigned both to the spike region to which the TCR was reactive and to a CD4 or CD8 class. Log10-transformed breadth and depth values were compared by one-way ANOVA with Sidak's multiple comparisons tests. The table comes from immuneACCESS by way of TCRdb, which keeps in-frame sequences with V and J called. Part of the clones is missing from these tables; in studies checked, under half for an unresolved V gene and the rest for unknown reasons. That table furnishes V, J and clone size, whereas the DNA furnished D and trimming. The sample yields 45,000 to 60,000 clones; roughly 87% were counted once. The ten top clones hold 3% to 4.5% of the sample.

Overall results and qualifications from the work: The whole spike protein was spanned by vaccine-associated CD4 TCRs, and dominant responses were seen in regions 160-218 and 743-854. Reportedly, close to half of the unique spike-specific TCRs recognized epitopes lying outside the regions that are mutated in the B.1.351 and B.1.1.7 variants. Because no day 14 peak-response samples were available, the repertoires could be characterized only after the peak T cell response. Conclusions about previously exposed vaccinees are limited, since just 5 or 6 AZD1222 recipients were seropositive for SARS-CoV-2 at baseline. The 56-69-year group was small, and its depth increase did not reach significance, likely because of low power. A significant rise in spike-specific TCR breadth and depth was observed after two AZD1222 doses relative to day 0 and relative to MenACWY recipients. Participants were mostly white British, with more females than males. The authors suggested clonal diversity may have been underestimated.

The sample's time point label, decoded: baseline before first vaccination. Vaccinee samples were obtained from the UK trials COV001 and COV002, which included a single-blind randomized controlled phase 2/3 trial of AZD1222 (ChAdOx1 nCoV-19) in healthy adults. Trial participant PBMC samples were collected at day 0 and day 28 after the second dose for TCRbeta chain sequencing. This chain joins TRBV11-2 to TRBJ2-7, with 7 bases in between that match TRBD1. This specimen was peripheral blood, taken on day 0 of AZD1222 vaccination. This clonotype was obtained from an adult in good health. The CDR3 protein sequence reads: CASSGPGQFYEQYF. The nucleotides are TGTGCCAGCAGCGGTCCGGGACAGTTTTACGAGCAGTACTTC.